Shown below are 5 T cell receptor beta chains from a single sample sequenced in a study of blood T cell repertoires in COVID-19. Here immunoSEQ multiplex PCR was the method, and the copy in TCRdb shows in-frame clones only, minus some. The table shows about 130,000 clones, with around 86% occurring only once. The sequencing input was peripheral blood. All receptors come from a man aged 55 to 69 with acute or convalescent COVID-19.

The V gene is TRBV15, the J gene TRBJ2-7; TRBD2 agrees at 13 bases. V was clipped by 5 bases and J by 6 bases; unmatched bases: 7. The CDR3 runs to 15 residues. Per germline, CDR1 LNHNV and CDR2 YYDKDF (reference sequence). The CDR3 is CATSSRTSGSLEQYF. Here the CDR3 DNA reads TGTGCCACCAGCTCTCGGACTAGCGGGAGTCTCGAGCAGTACTTC. The full variable domain, in which reference TRBV15 and TRBJ2-7 provide the parts outside the CDR3, is DAMVIQNPRYQVTQFGKPVTLSCSQTLNHNVMYWYQQKSSQAPKLLFHYYDKDFNNEADTPDNFQSRRPNTSFCFLDIRSPGLGDTAMYLCATSSRTSGSLEQYFGPGTRLTVT.

The rearrangement joins TRBV5-1 to TRBJ2-2; 7 bases match TRBD2. The CDR3 runs 15 residues. The germline V gene encodes CDR1 SGHRS and CDR2 YFSETQ. The trim removed 4 bases at V and 7 bases at J, leaving 10 bases unmatched. The CDR3 nucleotides are TGCGCCAGCAGCATAGCTCCTAGCGGCGGCGGGGAGCTGTTTTTT. Protein: CASSIAPSGGGELFF.

V is TRBV4-1 and J is TRBJ2-3, with a possible D match to TRBD1 (6 bases). V lost 0 bases to trimming and J lost 4 bases, with 17 bases between them. The V gene's germline CDR1 is MGHRA and CDR2 YSYEKL. The CDR3 length is 17 residues. CDR3 bases: TGCGCCAGCAGCCAAGACCCTTCGGTGGGGGCGTCAGATACGCAGTATTTT. Translation gives CASSQDPSVGASDTQYF.

The V call is TRBV7-9, the J call TRBJ2-7; 9 bases are a match to TRBD1. This CDR3 spans 14 amino acids. Trimming removed 7 bases from V and 6 bases from J; junction bases left unmatched: 10. From germline, CDR1 is SEHNR and CDR2 FQNEAQ (reference sequence). The CDR3: CASTQQGALFEQYF. Here the CDR3 DNA reads TGTGCCAGCACACAACAGGGGGCGCTTTTCGAGCAGTACTTC. Based on the CDR3 plus reference TRBV7-9 and TRBJ2-7, the full variable domain is DTGVSQNPRHKITKRGQNVTFRCDPISEHNRLYWYRQTLGQGPEFLTYFQNEAQLEKSRLLSDRFSAERPKGSFSTLEIQRTEQGDSAMYLCASTQQGALFEQYFGPGTRLTVT.

This clone has a single count. V and J are TRBV7-9 and TRBJ2-2, with D perhaps TRBD2 (5 bases). Trimming shortened V by 4 bases and J by 5 bases, and 17 bases separated the two germline ends. Germline-derived CDR1 and CDR2 are SEHNR and FQNEAQ (reference sequence). The CDR3 has 16 residues. The CDR3 reads CASSSNRGGQTGELFF. The CDR3 DNA is TGTGCCAGCAGCTCAAACCGCGGCGGGCAAACCGGGGAGCTGTTTTTT.